A single sample is the source of the 25 T cell receptor beta chains below, sequenced in a study of regulatory T cells in long-lasting Graves disease. Arm-PCR of CDR3 regions with iRepertoire HTBI primers generated TCR beta libraries. TCRdb reanalysed the multiplex PCR reads using MiXCR and keeps one entry per CDR3 protein. The data contain approximately 490,000 distinct CDR3 sequences, 15% to 20% of them singletons. As to time point: newly diagnosed GD, antithyroid drugs for less than 3 months. Construction of the TCR library relied on RNA isolated from PBMCs. The same sample was also used in a study of T cells in Graves' hyperthyroidism and ophthalmopathy.

This specimen consisted of peripheral blood mononuclear cells (PBMCs), obtained at new diagnosis, from a patient treated with antithyroid drugs. The source of these receptors is a man aged 35 to 55 with Graves disease.

Points on this clonotype: This clone may be a read error of a much larger clone one base away. Since the CDR3 does not end with the conserved phenylalanine or tryptophan, this likely comes from a read error. V and J are TRBV7-2 and TRBJ2-7; a possible D gene is TRBD2 (6 bases). Between the trimmed V and J ends, which lost 5 bases and 3 bases, there was a span of 17 bases. This CDR3 comprises 15 residues. Germline V gene lookup returns CDR1 SGHTA and CDR2 FQGNSA. CDR3 loop: CASSRSGGTLYEQYL. The CDR3 bases are TGTGCCAGCAGCCGCAGTGGGGGGACTCTCTACGAGCAGTACCTC.

This clonotype was observed a handful of times. The gene calls are TRBV5-6 and TRBJ2-1; a weak D match, TRBD2 (6 bases). The CDR3 length is 17 residues. CDR1 and CDR2 (germline): SGHDT, YYEEEE. With 2 bases removed from V and 5 bases from J, the gap between germline ends came to 20 bases. The CDR3 sequence is CASSFARGGWVHNEQFF. CDR3 DNA sequence: TGTGCCAGCAGCTTTGCTAGGGGAGGTTGGGTACACAATGAGCAGTTCTTC.

This clonotype has at least ten counts. At one end the junction does not follow the germline gene, possibly because of a read error. This CDR3 is CASSYSSYEQYF. As DNA, the CDR3 is TGTGCCAGCAGCTACTCGAGCTACGAGCAGTACTTC. The rearrangement uses TRBV6-5 and TRBJ2-7; D ambiguous. This CDR3 contains 12 residues. Per the germline V gene, CDR1 is MNHEY and CDR2 is SVGAGI.

In this sample, this clonotype turned up many times. The chain joins TRBV15 to TRBJ2-5; TRBD1 agrees at 10 bases. Germline CDR1 LNHNV, CDR2 YYDKDF (reference sequence). The CDR3 has 15 amino acids. The ends lost 1 base at V and 5 bases at J; junction bases unmatched: 4. CDR3 residues: CATSRGDRGYETQYF. CDR3 sequence (DNA): TGTGCCACCAGCAGAGGGGACAGGGGTTACGAGACCCAGTACTTC.

This clonotype has a handful of counts. The chain carries TRBV5-1 and TRBJ2-3; TRBD2 matches 12 bases. Trimming removed 4 bases from V and 2 bases from J; junction bases left unmatched: 11. Germline loops: CDR1 SGHRS, CDR2 YFSETQ. The CDR3 extends over 18 amino acids. In DNA, the CDR3 is TGCGCCAGCAGCCCGATGACTAGCGGGAGCCTTCTCACAGATACGCAGTATTTT. Translated: CASSPMTSGSLLTDTQYF.

Many counts were recorded for this clonotype. The chain carries TRBV5-1 and TRBJ2-2, with D possibly TRBD1 on 6 matching bases. The CDR3 contains 14 residues. V was shortened by 3 bases and J by 6 bases, with 12 bases between the two germline ends. Germline V gives CDR1 SGHRS, CDR2 YFSETQ. The CDR3 sequence is CASSSGERAGELFF. Written as DNA, the CDR3 is TGCGCCAGCAGCTCAGGGGAAAGGGCCGGGGAGCTGTTTTTT.

This clonotype came up a few times. The chain carries TRBV20-1 and TRBJ2-7; TRBD2 matches 12 bases. CDR3 length: 17 amino acids. After removal of 5 bases from V and 0 bases from J, the junction contained 11 bases not matched to a gene. CDR1 DFQATT and CDR2 SNEGSKA come from the germline V gene (reference sequence). CDR3 nucleotides: TGCAGTGCTCCTCCCGTGACTAGCGGGGGCCTCTCCTACGAGCAGTACTTC. It yields the protein CSAPPVTSGGLSYEQYF.

V is TRBV2 and J is TRBJ1-2, with TRBD1 as a possible D gene (5 bases). The V gene lost 3 bases and the J gene lost 0 bases, with 17 bases spanning the gap. Germline CDR1 reads SNHLY; CDR2 reads FYNNEI. The CDR3 covers 17 residues. CDR3: CASSDQGRRSANYGYTF. In DNA, the CDR3 is TGTGCCAGCAGTGACCAGGGCCGGAGATCAGCTAACTATGGCTACACCTTC.

CDR3 loop: CASSEGQGFGELFF. The CDR3 DNA follows: TGCGCCAGCAGCGAAGGACAGGGGTTCGGGGAGCTGTTTTTT. The V call is TRBV5-1, the J call TRBJ2-2; 9 bases line up with TRBD1. The length of the CDR3 is 14 residues. The trim removed 4 bases at V and 7 bases at J, leaving 5 bases unmatched. Germline V CDR1 and CDR2: SGHRS, YFSETQ. Complete variable domain (other parts from reference TRBV5-1 and TRBJ2-2): KAGVTQTPRYLIKTRGQQVTLSCSPISGHRSVSWYQQTPGQGLQFLFEYFSETQRNKGNFPGRFSGRQFSNSRSEMNVSTLELGDSALYLCASSEGQGFGELFFGEGSRLTVL.

This clonotype was seen ten or more times. The gene calls are TRBV11-1 and TRBJ2-1; the match to TRBD2 covers 7 bases. J gave up 7 bases and V 5 bases, and 14 bases lay outside the gene matches. The CDR3 extends over 16 amino acids. The V gene's germline CDR1 is SGHAT and CDR2 FQDESV (reference sequence). The CDR3 loop reads CASSPRTSLGWNEQFF. The DNA for the CDR3 is TGTGCCAGCAGCCCCCGGACTAGTTTGGGGTGGAATGAGCAGTTCTTC.

The table lists this clonotype with many counts. The chain employs TRBV5-1 and TRBJ2-7; D gene uncertain. V was pared by 0 bases and J by 5 bases, with 9 bases between. Germline CDR1 and CDR2: SGHRS and YFSETQ. This CDR3 is built from 13 residues. Here the CDR3 reads CASSLETADEQYF. The CDR3 DNA follows: TGCGCCAGCAGCTTGGAAACGGCTGACGAGCAGTACTTC.

This clonotype was counted a few times. V gene TRBV6-1 combines with J gene TRBJ2-3; TRBD2 aligns across 16 bases. The end of the DNA aligns better with TRBJ2-7, so the J call may be wrong. The CDR3 totals 19 residues. CDR1 MNHNS and CDR2 SASEGT come from the germline V gene. The CDR3: CASSRPAGTSGRASYEQYF. DNA for the CDR3: TGTGCCAGCAGCCGACCAGCCGGGACTAGCGGGAGGGCCTCCTACGAGCAGTACTTC.

Concerning this clonotype: It may be a read error: a sequence one base away is much more abundant. This rearrangement joins TRBV14 to TRBJ2-7; 9 bases align to TRBD1. The ends lost 5 bases at V and 5 bases at J; junction bases unmatched: 10. The germline V gene has CDR1 SGHDN and CDR2 FVKESK. CDR3 length equals 15 residues. DNA for the CDR3: TGTGCCAGCAGCGCCCGGACAGGGGTTTTCGACGAGCAGTACTTC. This gives the protein CASSARTGVFDEQYF.

The chain is built from TRBV6-2 or TRBV6-3 and TRBJ1-3; D is perhaps TRBD1 (6 bases). V was shortened by 4 bases and J by 6 bases, with 10 bases between the two germline ends. This CDR3 is 13 amino acids long. From germline, CDR1 is MNHEY and CDR2 SVGEGT. In DNA, the CDR3 is TGTGCCAGCAGTTTCGGGGGCACAAACACCATATATTTT. Translated: CASSFGGTNTIYF.

This clonotype has at least ten counts. In DNA, the CDR3 is TGTGCCAGCAGCTTAGGACAGGGGCAGCCCCAGCATTTT. This gives the protein CASSLGQGQPQHF. This chain connects TRBV7-3 to TRBJ1-5; 9 nucleotides agree with TRBD1. This CDR3 is built from 13 residues. With V trimmed by 2 bases and J by 7 bases, 0 bases remained unmatched. CDR1 is SGHTA and CDR2 is FQGTGA in the germline V gene.

This chain connects TRBV14 to TRBJ2-3; D unclear. CDR1 and CDR2 from the germline V gene are SGHDN and FVKESK. This CDR3 has 13 amino acids. V was clipped by 0 bases and J by 4 bases, with 5 bases between them. CDR3 DNA sequence: TGTGCCAGCAGCCAAGATGAGGCAGATACGCAGTATTTT. Residues: CASSQDEADTQYF.

This clonotype appeared many times. The V call is TRBV30, the J call TRBJ1-5; a possible D gene is TRBD1 (6 bases). Germline-derived CDR1 and CDR2 are GTSNPN and SVGIG (reference sequence). V was pared by 4 bases and J by 3 bases, with 13 bases between. CDR3 length equals 14 residues. CDR3 protein: CAWNLGATNQPQHF. CDR3 in DNA: TGTGCCTGGAATCTGGGGGCGACCAATCAGCCCCAGCATTTT.

The chain is built from TRBV12-3 or TRBV12-4 and TRBJ2-7; D gene unclear. The CDR3 length is 13 residues. Deletions cut 6 bases from V and 3 bases from J, with 12 bases between. CDR3 protein: CASSPAGIYEQYF. The CDR3 region has the DNA TGTGCCAGCAGCCCTGCAGGAATCTACGAGCAGTACTTC.

On this clonotype itself: A read error may account for a junction end that differs from germline. This CDR3 is CSASGAGAIRNGQFF. The CDR3 nucleotides are TGCAGCGCCTCAGGGGCGGGAGCAATTAGAAATGGGCAGTTCTTC. The V and J genes are TRBV29-1 and TRBJ2-1; the D gene is possibly TRBD2 (7 bases). This CDR3 region has 15 residues. Germline V lookup: CDR1 SQVTM, CDR2 ANQGSEA.

The table lists this clonotype with many counts. The chain links TRBV10-3 to TRBJ2-7; 12 positions agree with TRBD1. Germline trimming cut 8 bases from V and 4 bases from J; bases unmatched to any gene: 3. Germline V gives CDR1 ENHRY, CDR2 SYGVKD. The CDR3 is made up of 13 amino acids. This CDR3 reads CAILGQGAYEQYF. The CDR3 DNA reads TGTGCCATCCTGGGACAGGGGGCGTACGAGCAGTACTTC.

This clonotype has just a few counts. The rearrangement links TRBV24-1 to TRBJ2-1, with 9 bases matching TRBD1. This CDR3 has 18 residues. The germline CDR1 and CDR2 sequences are KGHDR and SFDVKD. Trimming took 9 bases from V and 0 from J; bases not matched to a gene: 14. The CDR3 DNA reads TGTGCCACCCAGGCCCCGGGACAGGGCATGTCCTCCTACAATGAGCAGTTCTTC. Amino acid sequence: CATQAPGQGMSSYNEQFF.

This chain joins TRBV15 and TRBJ2-7; no clear D. V was clipped by 5 bases and J by 0 bases, with 11 bases between them. There are 14 residues in the CDR3. Germline V gene lookup returns CDR1 LNHNV and CDR2 YYDKDF (reference sequence). The CDR3 here is CATSPTWGSYEQYF. The CDR3, as DNA: TGTGCCACCAGCCCCACCTGGGGCTCCTACGAGCAGTACTTC.

Remarks on this clonotype: At one of its ends the junction is not consistent with the germline gene, which may arise from a read error. The chain recombines TRBV30 with TRBJ2-7, with D perhaps matching TRBD1 or TRBD2 (6 bases each). The germline CDR1 and CDR2 sequences are GTSNPN and SVGIG (reference sequence). The CDR3 is 12 amino acids. The CDR3 DNA sequence: TGTGCCTGGAGTCAAGCACGGGGGCACCTTTCCTTC. Translating gives CAWSQARGHLSF.

On this clonotype itself: In this CDR3 the conserved last residue, phenylalanine or tryptophan, is missing, so a read error is likely. The V and J genes are TRBV15 and TRBJ2-7; D not certain. Trimming took off 1 base at V and 9 bases at J, with 16 bases between the two ends. There are 14 residues in the CDR3. Germline CDR1 reads LNHNV; CDR2 reads YYDKDF (reference sequence). Written as DNA, the CDR3 is TGTGCCACCAGCAGAGCTACGGATCCCCGGGTGCAGTACCTC. This translates into CATSRATDPRVQYL.

This clonotype was picked up many times. This sequence joins TRBV12-3 or TRBV12-4 and TRBJ2-3; TRBD2 matches 12 bases. The CDR3 contains 16 residues. Trimming took 5 bases from V and 3 from J; bases not matched to a gene: 6. CDR3 in amino acids: CASSPTSGSGTDTQYF. DNA of the CDR3: TGTGCCAGCAGTCCGACTAGCGGGAGTGGTACAGATACGCAGTATTTT.